Each of the 16 T cell receptor beta chains below was sequenced from the same sample in a study of blood T cell repertoires in COVID-19. TCRdb's table, derived via immunoSEQ multiplex PCR, lists solely in-frame clones and lacks some. Among about 440,000 clones listed, 87% were seen once. Sequencing was done on a sample of PBMCs or T cells enriched from blood (not recorded which). These receptors were collected from a woman in her late teens or twenties with acute COVID-19.

This chain links TRBV7-3 with TRBJ2-3; D is perhaps TRBD2 (6 bases). The CDR3 totals 15 residues. The V end was cut by 4 bases, the J end by 2 bases, with 13 bases between. Germline-derived CDR1 and CDR2 are SGHTA and FQGTGA. The CDR3: CASSSNGGDTDTQYF. The CDR3 DNA sequence: TGTGCCAGCAGCTCCAACGGCGGGGACACAGATACGCAGTATTTT.

In its sample, this clone was seen a few times. The chain couples TRBV12-3 or TRBV12-4 to TRBJ1-4, with D perhaps TRBD1 (6 bases). The length of the CDR3 is 12 residues. With 6 bases removed from V and 8 bases from J, the gap between germline ends came to 10 bases. As DNA, the CDR3 is TGTGCCAGCAGCTATAGGGGGGAAAAACTGTTTTTT. Its translation is CASSYRGEKLFF.

The chain employs TRBV19 and TRBJ2-3; D unclear. V lost 1 base, J lost 7 bases, and 9 bases lay in between. CDR3 size: 13 residues. Germline V gene lookup returns CDR1 LNHDA and CDR2 SQIVND (reference sequence). The CDR3 sequence is CASSIGETNTQYF. For the CDR3, the DNA is TGTGCCAGTAGTATAGGAGAAACCAATACGCAGTATTTT.

The chain couples TRBV29-1 to TRBJ2-7, with D perhaps matching TRBD2 (6 bases). The V and J ends lost 8 bases and 0 bases respectively, with 11 bases between them. This CDR3 contains 12 residues. In germline, CDR1 is SQVTM, CDR2 ANQGSEA. Here the CDR3 DNA reads TGCAGCTTCACCGGGGGCTCCTACGAGCAGTACTTC. Protein sequence: CSFTGGSYEQYF.

This clone was seen just once. CDR3: CASSYWGRNTGELFF. CDR3 sequence (DNA): TGTGCCAGCAGCTATTGGGGGCGAAACACCGGGGAGCTGTTTTTT. The chain couples TRBV5-5 to TRBJ2-2; D might be TRBD1 (6 bases). CDR3 length equals 15 residues. Looked up from germline, CDR1 is SGHKS and CDR2 is YYEKEE (reference sequence). V was trimmed by 3 bases and J by 2 bases, leaving 11 bases between them.

DNA of the CDR3: TGTGCCAGCTCAGCCCCTACAGGGGACACTGAAGCTTTCTTT. It encodes CASSAPTGDTEAFF. The chain is built from TRBV18 and TRBJ1-1; 7 bases map to TRBD1. Per germline, CDR1 KGHSH and CDR2 LQKENI. The CDR3 has 14 residues. V shed 5 bases, J shed 3 bases, and the junction held 6 bases outside the gene matches.

The chain is built from TRBV19 and TRBJ2-1; the match to TRBD1 covers 8 bases. V lost 5 bases and J lost 7; bases outside the gene matches: 7. The CDR3 consists of 14 residues. The V gene's germline CDR1 is LNHDA and CDR2 SQIVND (reference sequence). The CDR3 coding sequence is TGTGCCAGTAGTTCAGGGACAGGTGAAAATGAGCAGTTCTTC. It codes for CASSSGTGENEQFF.

This clone was observed once. J is TRBJ2-1 and V is TRBV7-8; tentatively, D is TRBD2 (5 bases). Germline-derived CDR1 and CDR2 are SGHVS and FQNEAQ. V lost 3 bases, J lost 10 bases, and 10 bases lay in between. This CDR3 region has 12 residues. For the CDR3, the DNA is TGTGCCAGCAGCTTGATGAGGGCGGAGCAGTTCTTC. Its protein is CASSLMRAEQFF.

CDR3 sequence reads: CASSQDRGLTEAFF. The CDR3 DNA follows: TGTGCCAGCTCACAGGACAGGGGGCTCACTGAAGCTTTCTTT. The chain recombines TRBV18 with TRBJ1-1; 11 positions agree with TRBD1. Germline CDR1 KGHSH, CDR2 LQKENI. Losses at the gene ends were 4 bases for V and 4 bases for J; bases not matched to a gene: 2. There are 14 residues in the CDR3.

V usage is TRBV19 and J usage is TRBJ1-2; perhaps TRBD1 as D (5 bases). The CDR3 length is 15 residues. V was pared by 7 bases and J by 5 bases, with 20 bases between. Germline loops: CDR1 LNHDA, CDR2 SQIVND (reference sequence). CDR3 DNA sequence: TGTGCCAGTACCCCCGGCGGAGGGGCAGGTTATGGCTACACCTTC. Translated: CASTPGGGAGYGYTF.

This chain connects TRBV27 to TRBJ2-3; 7 nucleotides match TRBD1. This CDR3 region has 12 residues. Germline CDR1 is MNHEY and CDR2 is SMNVEV (reference sequence). V was clipped by 9 bases and J by 4 bases; unmatched bases: 4. The CDR3 DNA reads as TGTGCCAGACAGGGGTCAGCAGATACGCAGTATTTT. Encoded protein: CARQGSADTQYF.

V gene TRBV27 combines with J gene TRBJ2-3, with TRBD2 matching 11 bases. The CDR3 extends over 15 amino acids. Germline V gene data show CDR1 as MNHEY and CDR2 as SMNVEV (reference sequence). J lost 5 bases, V lost 6 bases, and 7 bases had no gene match. CDR3 protein: CASRALAGEGDTQYF. CDR3 bases: TGTGCCAGCAGGGCACTAGCGGGAGAAGGAGATACGCAGTATTTT.

This clone was counted once. This chain links TRBV12-5 with TRBJ1-4; 9 nucleotides align to TRBD1. Trimming took 2 bases from V and 4 from J; bases not matched to a gene: 8. Germline assignment: CDR1 LGHNT and CDR2 FRNRAP. The CDR3 runs 17 residues. The CDR3 sequence is CASGLIPGTGFNEKLFF. CDR3 nucleotides: TGTGCTAGTGGTTTGATACCCGGGACAGGGTTTAATGAAAAACTGTTTTTT.

This CDR3 reads CATLDNSGNTIYF. CDR3 nucleotides: TGTGCCACCCTTGACAACTCTGGAAACACCATATATTTT. The rearrangement uses TRBV28 and TRBJ1-3; D is ambiguous. The CDR3 is 13 amino acids. Germline CDR1 is MDHEN and CDR2 is SYDVKM. V was pared by 10 bases and J by 0 bases, with 10 bases between.

The J gene is TRBJ1-3, the V gene TRBV9, with 10 bases matching TRBD1. The junction had 1 base not matched to a gene; V was cut back by 0 bases and J by 1 base. Germline V gene sequence: CDR1 SGDLS, CDR2 YYNGEE. This CDR3 has 16 amino acids. The CDR3 loop reads CASSVVGQGSGNTIYF. For the CDR3, the DNA is TGTGCCAGCAGCGTAGTGGGACAGGGGTCTGGAAACACCATATATTTT.

The rearrangement joins TRBV20-1 to TRBJ1-5; tentatively, D is TRBD1 (6 bases). V was clipped by 3 bases and J by 2 bases, with 11 bases between them. Germline V gives CDR1 DFQATT, CDR2 SNEGSKA (reference sequence). The CDR3 is 14 amino acids. The CDR3 nucleotides are TGCAGTGCTAGTATTGGGGGCGGCAATCAGCCCCAGCATTTT. Translation: CSASIGGGNQPQHF.